This TCR beta chain was identified during a study of blood T cell repertoires in COVID-19. For the study at large: Acute-phase and convalescent COVID-19 samples originated in the United States, Italy and Spain. Sample material is recorded as cDNA or gDNA derived from T cells, B-cell-depleted T cells, or PBMCs.

CDR3 length: 13 residues. The germline V gene has CDR1 MNHNS and CDR2 SASEGT. V gave up 3 bases and J gave up 11 bases, with 16 bases separating them. At least ten counts were recorded for this clone. As handled by the study authors: Reference gene primer amplification yielded estimated nucleated cell counts. Produced via immunoSEQ multiplex PCR; TCRdb's table is partial and in-frame only. V, J and clone size are those of that table, while D and trimming were read from the DNA. The sample records about 300,000 clones, 88% being singletons. The clonotype comes from a young woman who had recovered from COVID-19. The chain has TRBV6-1 and TRBJ1-1, with a weak D call TRBD1 (6 bases). Sequencing input: peripheral blood. The CDR3 coding sequence is TGTGCCAGCAGTGAGAGGGGTCAGGGGTTGGCTTTCTTT. It specifies CASSERGQGLAFF.